This TCR beta chain comes out of a study of OX40 agonist ivuxolimab in advanced cancers. Looking at the study overall: People who had prior anti-PD-1, anti-PD-L1 or anti-CTLA-4 therapy could take part, and roughly 44% had some.

The study, taken as a whole, reports: Researchers report that CD8+ T cells had, on average, more expanded clones than CD4+.

This clone was recorded a few times. Its cognate antigen is unknown. This CDR3 comprises 14 residues. The J segment lost 6 bases and the V segment lost 10 bases, leaving 7 bases of the junction unmatched. Germline V gives CDR1 SEHNR, CDR2 FQNEAQ (reference sequence). Data came from immunoSEQ multiplex PCR; TCRdb stores just in-frame clones and leaves some out. The table records 20,000 to 30,000 clones, approximately 91% of them present only once. The specimen was CD4+ or CD8+ T cells sorted from blood, collected in a trial of the OX40 agonist ivuxolimab. The J gene is TRBJ1-6, the V gene TRBV7-9, with 9 bases fitting TRBD1. The sequence was obtained from an adult with an advanced solid tumor such as melanoma, head and neck, liver or kidney cancer. CDR3 coding DNA: TGTGCCACCGAGACAGGGGGTGTTAATTCACCCCTCCACTTT. Translation: CATETGGVNSPLHF.